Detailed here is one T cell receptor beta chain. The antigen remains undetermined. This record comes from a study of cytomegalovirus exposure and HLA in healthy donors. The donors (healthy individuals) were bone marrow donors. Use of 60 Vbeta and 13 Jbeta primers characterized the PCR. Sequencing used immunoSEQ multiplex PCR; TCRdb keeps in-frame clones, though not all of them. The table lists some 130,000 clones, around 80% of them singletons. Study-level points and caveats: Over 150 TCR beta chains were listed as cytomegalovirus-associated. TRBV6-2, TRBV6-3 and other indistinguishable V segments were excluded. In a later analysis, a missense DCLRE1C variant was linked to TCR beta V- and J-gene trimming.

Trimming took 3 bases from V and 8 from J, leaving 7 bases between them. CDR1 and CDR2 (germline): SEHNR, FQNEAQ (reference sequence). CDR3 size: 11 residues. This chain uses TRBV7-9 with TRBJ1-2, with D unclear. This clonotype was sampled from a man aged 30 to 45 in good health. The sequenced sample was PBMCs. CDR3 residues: CASSFGYGYTF. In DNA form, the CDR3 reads TGTGCCAGCAGCTTCGGGTACGGCTACACCTTC.